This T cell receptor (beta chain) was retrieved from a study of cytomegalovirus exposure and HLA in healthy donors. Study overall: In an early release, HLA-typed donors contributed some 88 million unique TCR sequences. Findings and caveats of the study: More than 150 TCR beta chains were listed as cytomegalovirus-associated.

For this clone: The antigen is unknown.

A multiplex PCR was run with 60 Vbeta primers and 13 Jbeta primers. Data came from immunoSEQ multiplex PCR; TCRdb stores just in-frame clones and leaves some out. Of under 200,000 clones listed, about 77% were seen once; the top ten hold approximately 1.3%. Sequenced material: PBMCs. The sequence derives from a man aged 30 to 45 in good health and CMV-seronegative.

In DNA, the CDR3 is TGTGCCAGCAGTCCAAAACAGGGTTTCGATGCTGAAGCTTTCTTT. It specifies CASSPKQGFDAEAFF. The J gene is TRBJ1-1, the V gene TRBV27; tentatively, D is TRBD1 (6 bases). V shed 5 bases and J shed 6 bases, with 19 bases lying between them. The CDR3 loop spans 15 amino acids. Germline values: CDR1 MNHEY, CDR2 SMNVEV (reference sequence).